The present T cell receptor beta chain was sequenced within a study of cytomegalovirus exposure and HLA in healthy donors. CDR3 size: 14 residues. Per the germline V gene, CDR1 is SGHVS and CDR2 is FNYEAQ. Trimming took 3 bases from V and 5 from J, leaving 13 bases between them. 13 Jbeta primers and 60 Vbeta primers were used for the PCR. Generated by immunoSEQ multiplex PCR, the TCRdb table keeps only in-frame clones and is missing some. The specimen's table records approximately 75,000 clones. The sample was PBMCs. The V and J genes are TRBV7-6 and TRBJ1-1; D ambiguous. This TCR derives from a boy younger than 18 in good health and CMV-seronegative. CDR3 region: CASSLGGLTTEAFF. CDR3 bases: TGTGCCAGCAGCTTGGGAGGGTTGACAACTGAAGCTTTCTTT.